This TCR beta chain came from a study of tumor-infiltrating lymphocytes in primary liver carcinoma. Between the trimmed V and J ends, which lost 2 bases and 4 bases, there was a span of 8 bases. CDR1 is MDHEN and CDR2 is SYDVKM in the germline V gene. This CDR3 comprises 13 residues. Study-wide findings and caveats: Pairs comparing tumor with adjacent tissue or blood overlapped less than pairs drawn from tumor regions. Only about 7-25% of top clones were detected in each of the five tumor regions.

A constant-region primer primed TCR beta cDNA synthesis from 500 to 550 ng of total RNA. Three rounds of nested multiplex PCR with slightly modified ARM-PCR produced TCR beta libraries. The first two PCR rounds used TRBV1-TRBV30 primers with a Cbeta primer, roughly 10 cycles each. TCRdb itself ran the multiplex PCR reads through MiXCR, one entry per CDR3 protein. The sample consists of around 80,000 distinct CDR3 sequences, 55% to 85% of them appearing once. This clonotype was counted many times. The antigen remains unidentified. From about 19-30 mg of unsorted bulk tissue, DNA and RNA were co-extracted together.

This receptor was obtained from a man in his forties or fifties with primary liver carcinoma and hepatitis B virus infection. This chain uses TRBV28 with TRBJ1-1; D call uncertain. The specimen was liver tumor tissue from sampling region 1. Subset denoted: tumor region T1, superior pole. DNA of the CDR3: TGTGCCAGCAGTTTACTTTTTGGCACTGAAGCTTTCTTT. Protein: CASSLLFGTEAFF.